This TCR beta chain was captured in a study of Tregs in tolerant kidney transplant recipients. Overall study findings and caveats: The most relevant donor-specific Treg TCRbeta repertoire apparently came from expansion with activated donor B cells. The small number of patients limits these findings pending further validation.

With respect to this clone: Its antigen is not identified.

Related graft donors supplied nonmyeloablative bone marrow transplants, and mixed chimerism was transient. Unstimulated Tregs (CD4+CD25+CD127-) and CD4+CD25- non-Tregs were sorted from PBMCs. TCRdb's table, derived via immunoSEQ multiplex PCR, lists solely in-frame clones and lacks some. The sample yields tens of thousands of clones, over 80% seen once. The material was CD8+ T cells from blood (PBMCs), obtained 24 months after the transplant. This sequence was found in a human patient who received a combined kidney and bone marrow transplant. T cells may partly derive from the graft donor.

This chain's CDR3 is CASSPLAGRDRDTQYF. The CDR3 bases are TGTGCCAGTAGTCCCCTAGCGGGGAGGGATCGGGATACGCAGTATTTT. This chain connects TRBV19 to TRBJ2-3, with 9 bases fitting TRBD2. After removal of 5 bases from V and 6 bases from J, the junction contained 12 bases not matched to a gene. CDR3 size: 16 residues. Germline V gives CDR1 LNHDA, CDR2 SQIVND (reference sequence).